This T cell receptor beta chain originates from a study of cytomegalovirus exposure and HLA in healthy donors. The PCR made use of 60 Vbeta and 13 Jbeta primers. Clones were read by immunoSEQ multiplex PCR, and TCRdb kept only the in-frame ones, dropping some. The sample contains some 100,000 clones, 73% of which appear only once. V was trimmed by 0 bases and J by 0 bases, leaving 17 bases between them. This CDR3 contains 19 residues. Looked up from germline, CDR1 is MGHRA and CDR2 is YSYEKL. V gene TRBV4-1 combines with J gene TRBJ1-4, with D possibly matching TRBD1 (6 bases). The sequenced sample was PBMCs. The sequence was obtained from a man aged 35 to 55 in good health and CMV-seronegative. CDR3 amino acids: CASSQDSPDRSATNEKLFF. DNA for the CDR3: TGCGCCAGCAGCCAAGATTCCCCGGACAGAAGCGCAACTAATGAAAAACTGTTTTTT.